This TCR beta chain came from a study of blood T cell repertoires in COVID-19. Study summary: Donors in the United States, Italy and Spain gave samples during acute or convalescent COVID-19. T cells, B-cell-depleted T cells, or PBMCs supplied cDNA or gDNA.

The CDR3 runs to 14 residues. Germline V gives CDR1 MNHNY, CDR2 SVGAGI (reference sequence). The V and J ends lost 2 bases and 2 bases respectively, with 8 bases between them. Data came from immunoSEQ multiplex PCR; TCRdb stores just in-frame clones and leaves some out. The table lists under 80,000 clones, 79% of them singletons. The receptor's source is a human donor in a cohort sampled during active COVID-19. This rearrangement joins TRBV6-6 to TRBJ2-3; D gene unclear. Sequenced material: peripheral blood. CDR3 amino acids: CASSYGAHTDTQYF. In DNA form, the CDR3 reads TGTGCCAGCAGTTACGGAGCGCACACAGATACGCAGTATTTT.